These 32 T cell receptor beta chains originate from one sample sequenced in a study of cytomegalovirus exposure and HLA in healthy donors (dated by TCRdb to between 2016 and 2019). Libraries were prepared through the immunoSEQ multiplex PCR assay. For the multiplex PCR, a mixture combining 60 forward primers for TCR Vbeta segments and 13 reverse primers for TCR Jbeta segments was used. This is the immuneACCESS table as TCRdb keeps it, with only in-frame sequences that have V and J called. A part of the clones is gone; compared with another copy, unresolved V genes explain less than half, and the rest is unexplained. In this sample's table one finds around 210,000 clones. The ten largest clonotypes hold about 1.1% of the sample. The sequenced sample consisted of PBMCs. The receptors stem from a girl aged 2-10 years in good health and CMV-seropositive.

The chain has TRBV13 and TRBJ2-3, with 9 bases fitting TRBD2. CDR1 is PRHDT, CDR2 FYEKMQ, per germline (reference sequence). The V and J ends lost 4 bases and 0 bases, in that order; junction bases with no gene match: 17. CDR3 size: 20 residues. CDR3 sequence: CASSSRVAREGPWSTDTQYF. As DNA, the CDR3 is TGTGCCAGCAGCTCCCGGGTGGCGCGGGAGGGCCCCTGGAGCACAGATACGCAGTATTTT. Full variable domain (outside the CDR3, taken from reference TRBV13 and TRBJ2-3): AAGVIQSPRHLIKEKRETATLKCYPIPRHDTVYWYQQGPGQDPQFLISFYEKMQSDKGSIPDRFSAQQFSDYHSELNMSSLELGDSALYFCASSSRVAREGPWSTDTQYFGPGTRLTVL.

The CDR3 coding sequence is TGTGCCAGCAGTTACGGGACAGAGTTAGCCCACTATGGCTACACCTTC. Its protein product is CASSYGTELAHYGYTF. V is TRBV28 and J is TRBJ1-2, with TRBD1 identical over 7 bases. Germline CDR1 is MDHEN and CDR2 is SYDVKM. Trimming removed 4 bases from V and 3 bases from J; junction bases left unmatched: 11. The CDR3 covers 16 residues.

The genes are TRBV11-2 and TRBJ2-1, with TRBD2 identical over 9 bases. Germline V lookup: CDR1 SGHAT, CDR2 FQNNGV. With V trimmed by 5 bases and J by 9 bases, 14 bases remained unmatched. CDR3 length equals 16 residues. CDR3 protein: CASSPKLAGGPSEQFF. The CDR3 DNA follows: TGTGCCAGCAGCCCTAAACTGGCGGGAGGGCCCAGTGAGCAGTTCTTC.

CDR3 protein: CASSDSAGRSYEQYF. CDR3 nucleotides: TGCGCCAGCAGTGATTCGGCAGGGCGATCCTACGAGCAGTACTTC. The rearrangement uses TRBV10-1 and TRBJ2-7; D is perhaps TRBD1 (5 bases). The CDR3 loop spans 15 amino acids. Trimming took off 3 bases at V and 1 base at J, with 13 bases between the two ends. Germline V gives CDR1 WNHNN, CDR2 SYGVQD (reference sequence).

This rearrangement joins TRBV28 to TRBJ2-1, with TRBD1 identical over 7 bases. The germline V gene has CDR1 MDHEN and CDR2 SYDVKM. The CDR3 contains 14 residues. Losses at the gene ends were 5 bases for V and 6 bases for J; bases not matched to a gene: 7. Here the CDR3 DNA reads TGTGCCAGCAGTCCACGGGACAGATCCAATGAGCAGTTCTTC. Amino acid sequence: CASSPRDRSNEQFF. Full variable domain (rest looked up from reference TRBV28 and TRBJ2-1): DVKVTQSSRYLVKRTGEKVFLECVQDMDHENMFWYRQDPGLGLRLIYFSYDVKMKEKGDIPEGYSVSREKKERFSLILESASTNQTSMYLCASSPRDRSNEQFFGPGTRLTVL.

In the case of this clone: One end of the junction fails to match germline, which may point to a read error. This chain's CDR3 is CAISVPGTSGTSF. For the CDR3, the DNA is TGTGCCATCAGTGTACCCGGGACTAGCGGGACTTCCTTC. The chain joins TRBV10-3 to TRBJ2-7; 13 bases fit TRBD2. Germline V gene data show CDR1 as ENHRY and CDR2 as SYGVKD. CDR3 length: 13 residues.

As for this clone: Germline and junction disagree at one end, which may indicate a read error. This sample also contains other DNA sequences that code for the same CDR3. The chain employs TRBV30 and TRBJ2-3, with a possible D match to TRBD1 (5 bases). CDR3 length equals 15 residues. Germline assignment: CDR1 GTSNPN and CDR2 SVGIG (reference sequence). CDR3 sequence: CAWSRGKSSTDTQYF. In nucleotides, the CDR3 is TGCGCCTGGAGTAGGGGCAAATCAAGCACAGATACGCAGTATTTT.

CDR3 sequence (DNA): TGTGCCAGCAGTAGAAGAGGACTTCCAGGCACAGATACGCAGTATTTT. Encoded protein: CASSRRGLPGTDTQYF. V and J are TRBV6-6 and TRBJ2-3, with D maybe TRBD2 (5 bases). The CDR3 has 16 amino acids. The germline CDR1 and CDR2 sequences are MNHNY and SVGAGI (reference sequence). Deletions cut 5 bases from V and 1 base from J, with 16 bases between.

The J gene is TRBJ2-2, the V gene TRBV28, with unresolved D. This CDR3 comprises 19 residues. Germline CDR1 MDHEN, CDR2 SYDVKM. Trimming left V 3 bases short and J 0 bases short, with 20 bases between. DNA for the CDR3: TGTGCCAGCAGTTTCTTGAACAGATACCAGTCTGCGAACACCGGGGAGCTGTTTTTT. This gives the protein CASSFLNRYQSANTGELFF.

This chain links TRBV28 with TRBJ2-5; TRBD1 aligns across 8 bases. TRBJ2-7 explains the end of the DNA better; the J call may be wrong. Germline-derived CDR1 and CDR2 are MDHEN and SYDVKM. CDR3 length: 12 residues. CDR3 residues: CASKDRVYEQYF. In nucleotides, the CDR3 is TGTGCCAGCAAGGACAGGGTCTACGAGCAGTACTTC.

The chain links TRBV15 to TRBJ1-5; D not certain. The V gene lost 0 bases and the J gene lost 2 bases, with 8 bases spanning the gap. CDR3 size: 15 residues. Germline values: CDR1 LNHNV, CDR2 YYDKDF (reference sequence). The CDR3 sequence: CATSRDTRGNQPQHF. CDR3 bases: TGTGCCACCAGCAGAGATACGCGAGGCAATCAGCCCCAGCATTTT.

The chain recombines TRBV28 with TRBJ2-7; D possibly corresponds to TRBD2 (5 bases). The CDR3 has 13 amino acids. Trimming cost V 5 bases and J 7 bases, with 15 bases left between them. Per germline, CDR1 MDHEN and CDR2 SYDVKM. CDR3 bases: TGTGCCAGCAGTCGGAAGGACTGGGTGGAGCAGTACTTC. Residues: CASSRKDWVEQYF. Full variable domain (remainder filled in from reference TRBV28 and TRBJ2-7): DVKVTQSSRYLVKRTGEKVFLECVQDMDHENMFWYRQDPGLGLRLIYFSYDVKMKEKGDIPEGYSVSREKKERFSLILESASTNQTSMYLCASSRKDWVEQYFGPGTRLTVT.

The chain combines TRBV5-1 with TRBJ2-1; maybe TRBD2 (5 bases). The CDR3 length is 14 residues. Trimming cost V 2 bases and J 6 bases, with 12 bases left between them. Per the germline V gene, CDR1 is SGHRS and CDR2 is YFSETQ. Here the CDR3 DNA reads TGCGCCAGCAGCTTAATTCCCAGCGGCAATGAGCAGTTCTTC. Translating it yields CASSLIPSGNEQFF. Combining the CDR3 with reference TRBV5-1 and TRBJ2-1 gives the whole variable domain KAGVTQTPRYLIKTRGQQVTLSCSPISGHRSVSWYQQTPGQGLQFLFEYFSETQRNKGNFPGRFSGRQFSNSRSEMNVSTLELGDSALYLCASSLIPSGNEQFFGPGTRLTVL.

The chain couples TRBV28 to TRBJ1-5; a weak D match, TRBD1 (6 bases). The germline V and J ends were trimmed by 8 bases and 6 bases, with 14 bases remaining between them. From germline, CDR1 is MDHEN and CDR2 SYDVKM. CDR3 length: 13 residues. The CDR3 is CASQTGSSQPQHF. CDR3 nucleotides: TGTGCCAGCCAGACAGGATCAAGTCAGCCCCAGCATTTT. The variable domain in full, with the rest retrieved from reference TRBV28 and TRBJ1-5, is DVKVTQSSRYLVKRTGEKVFLECVQDMDHENMFWYRQDPGLGLRLIYFSYDVKMKEKGDIPEGYSVSREKKERFSLILESASTNQTSMYLCASQTGSSQPQHFGDGTRLSIL.

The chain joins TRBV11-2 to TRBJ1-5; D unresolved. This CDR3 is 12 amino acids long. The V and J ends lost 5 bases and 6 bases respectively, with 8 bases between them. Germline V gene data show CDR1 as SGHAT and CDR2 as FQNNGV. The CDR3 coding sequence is TGTGCCAGCAGCCAAGAGGGTCAGCCCCAGCATTTT. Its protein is CASSQEGQPQHF.

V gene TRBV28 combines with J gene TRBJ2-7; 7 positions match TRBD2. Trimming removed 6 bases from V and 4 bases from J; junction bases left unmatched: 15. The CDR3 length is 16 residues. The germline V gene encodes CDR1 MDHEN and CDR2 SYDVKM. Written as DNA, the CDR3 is TGTGCCAGCAGGCCTAACGGGCGGCGGGAGTTGTACGAGCAGTACTTC. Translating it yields CASRPNGRRELYEQYF. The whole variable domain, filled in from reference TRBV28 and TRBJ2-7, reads DVKVTQSSRYLVKRTGEKVFLECVQDMDHENMFWYRQDPGLGLRLIYFSYDVKMKEKGDIPEGYSVSREKKERFSLILESASTNQTSMYLCASRPNGRRELYEQYFGPGTRLTVT.

CDR3 bases: TGTGCCAGCAGTTACGATGGGACAGTCAATGAGCAGTTCTTC. Translating it yields CASSYDGTVNEQFF. The V call is TRBV6-6, the J call TRBJ2-1; 7 bases fit TRBD1. The ends lost 2 bases at V and 6 bases at J; junction bases unmatched: 4. Germline V gene sequence: CDR1 MNHNY, CDR2 SVGAGI (reference sequence). CDR3 length equals 14 residues.

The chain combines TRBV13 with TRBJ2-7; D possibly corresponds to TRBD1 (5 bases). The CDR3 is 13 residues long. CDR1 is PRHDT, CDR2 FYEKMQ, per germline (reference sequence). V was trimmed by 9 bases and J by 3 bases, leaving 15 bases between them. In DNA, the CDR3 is TGTGCCAGTCAGCAGGGCCGAGACTACGAGCAGTACTTC. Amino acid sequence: CASQQGRDYEQYF. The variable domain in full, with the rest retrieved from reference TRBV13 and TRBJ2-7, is AAGVIQSPRHLIKEKRETATLKCYPIPRHDTVYWYQQGPGQDPQFLISFYEKMQSDKGSIPDRFSAQQFSDYHSELNMSSLELGDSALYFCASQQGRDYEQYFGPGTRLTVT.

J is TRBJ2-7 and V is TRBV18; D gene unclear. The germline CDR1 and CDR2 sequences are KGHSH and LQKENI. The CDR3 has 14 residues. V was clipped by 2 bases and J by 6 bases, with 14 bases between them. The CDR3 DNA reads TGTGCCAGCTCACCAGGTTACAACGTTGGCGAGCAGTACTTC. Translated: CASSPGYNVGEQYF. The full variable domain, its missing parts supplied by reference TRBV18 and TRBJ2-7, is NAGVMQNPRHLVRRRGQEARLRCSPMKGHSHVYWYRQLPEEGLKFMVYLQKENIIDESGMPKERFSAEFPKEGPSILRIQQVVRGDSAAYFCASSPGYNVGEQYFGPGTRLTVT.

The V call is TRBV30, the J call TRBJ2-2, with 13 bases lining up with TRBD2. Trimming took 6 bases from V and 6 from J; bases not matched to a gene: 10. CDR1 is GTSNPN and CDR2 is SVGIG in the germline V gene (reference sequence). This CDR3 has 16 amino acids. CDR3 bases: TGTGCCTGCGCACCCCTACTAGCGGGAGGGCCCGGGGAGCTGTTTTTT. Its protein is CACAPLLAGGPGELFF.

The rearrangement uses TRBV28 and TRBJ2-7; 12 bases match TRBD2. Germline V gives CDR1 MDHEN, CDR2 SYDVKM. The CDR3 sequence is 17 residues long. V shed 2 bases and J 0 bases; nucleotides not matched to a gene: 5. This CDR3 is CASSLLAGGVPSYEQYF. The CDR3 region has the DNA TGTGCCAGCAGTTTACTAGCGGGAGGGGTCCCCTCCTACGAGCAGTACTTC.

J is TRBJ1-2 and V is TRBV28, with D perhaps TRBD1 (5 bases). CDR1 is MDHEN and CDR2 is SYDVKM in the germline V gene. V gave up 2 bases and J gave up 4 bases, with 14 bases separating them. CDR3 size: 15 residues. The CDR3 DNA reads TGTGCCAGCAGTTTACTCCAGGGCAGGCGCTATGGCTACACCTTC. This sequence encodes CASSLLQGRRYGYTF.

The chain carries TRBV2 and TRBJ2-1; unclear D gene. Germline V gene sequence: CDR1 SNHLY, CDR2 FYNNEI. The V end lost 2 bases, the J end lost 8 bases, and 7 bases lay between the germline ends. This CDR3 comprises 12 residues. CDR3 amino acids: CASSESLDEQFF. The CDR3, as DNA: TGTGCCAGCAGTGAATCTCTAGATGAGCAGTTCTTC. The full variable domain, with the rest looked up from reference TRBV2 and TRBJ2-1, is EPEVTQTPSHQVTQMGQEVILRCVPISNHLYFYWYRQILGQKVEFLVSFYNNEISEKSEIFDDQFSVERPDGSNFTLKIRSTKLEDSAMYFCASSESLDEQFFGPGTRLTVL.

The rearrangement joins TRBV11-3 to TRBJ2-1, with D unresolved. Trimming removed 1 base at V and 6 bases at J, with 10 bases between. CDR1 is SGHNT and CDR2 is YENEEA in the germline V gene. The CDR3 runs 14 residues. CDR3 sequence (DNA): TGTGCCAGCAGCTTAGGGCCGTCCAGCAATGAGCAGTTCTTC. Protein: CASSLGPSSNEQFF.

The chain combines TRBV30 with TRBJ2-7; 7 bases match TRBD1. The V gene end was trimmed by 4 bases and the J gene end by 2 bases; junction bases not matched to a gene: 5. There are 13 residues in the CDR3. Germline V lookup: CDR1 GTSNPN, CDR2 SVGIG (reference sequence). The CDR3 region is CAWKRQGTYEQYF. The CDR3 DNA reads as TGTGCCTGGAAAAGACAGGGTACCTACGAGCAGTACTTC.

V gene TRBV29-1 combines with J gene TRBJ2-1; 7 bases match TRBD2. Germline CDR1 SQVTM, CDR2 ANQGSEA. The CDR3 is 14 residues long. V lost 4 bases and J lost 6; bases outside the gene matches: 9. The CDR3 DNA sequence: TGCAGCGTTGGGGGTCGGCTAGCGGCCAATGAGCAGTTCTTC. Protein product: CSVGGRLAANEQFF.

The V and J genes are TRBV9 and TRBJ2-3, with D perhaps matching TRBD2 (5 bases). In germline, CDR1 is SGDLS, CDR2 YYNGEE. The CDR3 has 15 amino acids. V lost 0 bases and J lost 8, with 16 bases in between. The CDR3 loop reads CASSVVAGEEGTQYF. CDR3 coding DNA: TGTGCCAGCAGCGTAGTGGCTGGGGAAGAGGGTACGCAGTATTTT.

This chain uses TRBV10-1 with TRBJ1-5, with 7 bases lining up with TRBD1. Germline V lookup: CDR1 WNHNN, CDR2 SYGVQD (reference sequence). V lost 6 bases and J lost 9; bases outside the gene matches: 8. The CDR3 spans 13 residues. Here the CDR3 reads CASSGTASWPQHF. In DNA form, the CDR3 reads TGCGCCAGCAGCGGGACAGCGTCCTGGCCCCAGCATTTT.

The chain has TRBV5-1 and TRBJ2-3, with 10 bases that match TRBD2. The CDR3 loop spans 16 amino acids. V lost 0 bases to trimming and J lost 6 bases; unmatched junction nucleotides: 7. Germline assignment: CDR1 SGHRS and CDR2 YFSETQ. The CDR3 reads CASSLGQREGLDTQYF. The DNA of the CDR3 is TGCGCCAGCAGCTTGGGCCAGCGGGAGGGCCTCGATACGCAGTATTTT.

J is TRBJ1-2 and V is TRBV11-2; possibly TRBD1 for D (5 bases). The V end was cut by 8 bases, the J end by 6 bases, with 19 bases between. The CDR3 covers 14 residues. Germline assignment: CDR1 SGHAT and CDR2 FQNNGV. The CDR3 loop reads CASPSGDPINGYTF. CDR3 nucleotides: TGTGCCAGCCCCTCGGGGGATCCGATCAATGGCTACACCTTC.

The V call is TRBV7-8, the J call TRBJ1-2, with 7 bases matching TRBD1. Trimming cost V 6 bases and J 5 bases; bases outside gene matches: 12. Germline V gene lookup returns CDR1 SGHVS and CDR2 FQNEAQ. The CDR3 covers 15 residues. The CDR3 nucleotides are TGTGCCAGCAGTTCATTTCGGGACAGATTATATGGCTACACCTTC. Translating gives CASSSFRDRLYGYTF.

The CDR3 reads CASSPPRATGNYGYTF. The DNA of the CDR3 is TGTGCCAGCTCACCACCGAGGGCTACGGGCAACTATGGCTACACCTTC. V gene TRBV18 combines with J gene TRBJ1-2, with D hard to call. V was trimmed by 0 bases and J by 2 bases, leaving 13 bases between them. The CDR3 length is 16 residues. Per germline, CDR1 KGHSH and CDR2 LQKENI.